The TCR beta chain described here comes from a study of OX40 agonist ivuxolimab in advanced cancers. Overall study context: Ivuxolimab, an antibody that agonizes OX40 (CD134), was administered to the patients. Study-wide results and caveats: Nonresponders included some who also had low normalized T-cell clonal expansion. Partial responders receiving 0.1-3.0 mg/kg showed among the lowest clonal expansion.

Comments on this clone: As yet, its antigen is unknown.

Using immunoSEQ multiplex PCR, the repertoire was profiled, and TCRdb retains in-frame clones only, with some absent. The sample records about 80,000 clones, about 89% being singletons. This CDR3 is built from 15 residues. The V end was cut by 1 base, the J end by 2 bases, with 12 bases between. Germline V lookup: CDR1 SEHNR, CDR2 FQNEAQ (reference sequence). The material was CD4+ or CD8+ T cells sorted from blood, obtained in a trial of the OX40 agonist ivuxolimab. The chain employs TRBV7-9 and TRBJ2-7, with D tentatively TRBD1 or TRBD2 (5 bases each). The sequence was collected from an adult with an advanced solid tumor such as melanoma, head and neck, liver or kidney cancer. CDR3 protein: CASSLDRDGTYEQYF. The CDR3 DNA sequence: TGTGCCAGCAGCTTAGACCGGGACGGGACCTACGAGCAGTACTTC.